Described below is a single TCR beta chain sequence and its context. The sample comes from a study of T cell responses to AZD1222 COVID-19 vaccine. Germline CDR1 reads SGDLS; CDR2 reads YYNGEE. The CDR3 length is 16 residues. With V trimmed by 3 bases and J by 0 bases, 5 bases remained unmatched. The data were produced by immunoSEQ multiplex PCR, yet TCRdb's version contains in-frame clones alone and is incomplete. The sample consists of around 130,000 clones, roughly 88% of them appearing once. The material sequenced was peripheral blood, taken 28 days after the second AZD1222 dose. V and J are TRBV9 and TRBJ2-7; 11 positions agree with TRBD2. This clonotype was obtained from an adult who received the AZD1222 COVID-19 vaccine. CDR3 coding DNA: TGTGCCAGCAGCGGGGGGACTAGCGGTTACTCCTACGAGCAGTACTTC. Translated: CASSGGTSGYSYEQYF.